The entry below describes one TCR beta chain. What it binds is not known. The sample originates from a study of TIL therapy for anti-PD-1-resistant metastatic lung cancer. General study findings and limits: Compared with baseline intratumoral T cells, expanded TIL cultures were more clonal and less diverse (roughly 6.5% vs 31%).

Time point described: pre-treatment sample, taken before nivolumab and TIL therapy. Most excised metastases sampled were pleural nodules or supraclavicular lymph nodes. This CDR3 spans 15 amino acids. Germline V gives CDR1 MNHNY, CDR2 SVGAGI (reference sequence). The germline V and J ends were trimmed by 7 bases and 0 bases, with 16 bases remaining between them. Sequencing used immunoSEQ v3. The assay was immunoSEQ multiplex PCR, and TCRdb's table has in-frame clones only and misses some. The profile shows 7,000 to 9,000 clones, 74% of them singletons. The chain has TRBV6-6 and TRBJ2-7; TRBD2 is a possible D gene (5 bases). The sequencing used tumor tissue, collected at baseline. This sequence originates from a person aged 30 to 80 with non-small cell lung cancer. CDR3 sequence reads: CASTQADSVSYEQYF. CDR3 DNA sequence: TGTGCCAGCACCCAGGCGGACTCCGTCTCCTACGAGCAGTACTTC.